This entry describes one T cell receptor beta chain. Its antigen is unknown. The data were obtained in a study of T cell responses to AZD1222 COVID-19 vaccine. Assay used: immunoSEQ multiplex PCR; TCRdb lists only in-frame clones, some missing. The table has 100,000 to 150,000 clones, about 85% seen once. Notes on the study in general: AZD1222 recipients seropositive at baseline numbered only six. Elevations in Spike-specific TCR breadth and depth followed administration of two AZD1222 doses. Mapped onto spike, vaccine-associated CD4 TCRs spanned it and were dominant at 160-218 and 743-854.

The CDR3 covers 14 residues. CDR1 is KGHSH, CDR2 LQKENI, per germline. With V trimmed by 3 bases and J by 3 bases, 3 bases remained unmatched. This chain links TRBV18 with TRBJ1-2; 8 bases agree with TRBD1. This sequence was found in an adult who received the AZD1222 COVID-19 vaccine. The specimen was peripheral blood, collected 28 days after the second AZD1222 dose. CDR3 residues: CASSPTGEDYGYTF. The DNA of the CDR3 is TGTGCCAGCTCACCGACAGGGGAGGACTATGGCTACACCTTC.